The 15 T cell receptor beta chains below were found in one sample sequenced in a study of cytomegalovirus exposure and HLA in healthy donors. Primers: 60 Vbeta forward and 13 Jbeta reverse. This table comes from immunoSEQ multiplex PCR, and its TCRdb copy is limited to in-frame clones, with some not included. The sample contains 180,000 or so clones, around three quarters of which appear only once. The sample comprised PBMCs. These receptors all come from a woman in her thirties in good health and CMV-seropositive.

The J gene is TRBJ1-5, the V gene TRBV4-2; D is unresolved. Germline values: CDR1 LGHNA, CDR2 YNFKEQ. The CDR3 loop spans 15 amino acids. V was shortened by 1 base and J by 9 bases, with 16 bases between the two germline ends. CDR3 DNA: TGTGCCAGCAGCCAAGTACGCGGGGAGAGACGGCCCCAGCATTTT. Translating gives CASSQVRGERRPQHF.

The V and J genes are TRBV5-1 and TRBJ2-2; D might be TRBD1 (7 bases). The germline V gene encodes CDR1 SGHRS and CDR2 YFSETQ. The V end was cut by 1 base, the J end by 5 bases, with 9 bases between. The CDR3 is 14 amino acids. The CDR3 protein is CASSLQGGTGELFF. DNA of the CDR3: TGCGCCAGCAGCTTGCAGGGGGGAACCGGGGAGCTGTTTTTT.

The rearrangement links TRBV5-4 to TRBJ1-2, with 9 nucleotides matching TRBD1. Per the germline V gene, CDR1 is SGHNT and CDR2 is YYREEE (reference sequence). Trimming took 3 bases from V and 7 from J; bases not matched to a gene: 7. The CDR3 consists of 14 residues. Written as DNA, the CDR3 is TGTGCCAGCAGCTCGCCTTCGACAGGGGGTGGCTACACCTTC. Translated, it gives CASSSPSTGGGYTF.

This clone was seen once. The chain joins TRBV7-9 to TRBJ1-1, with 9 bases identical to TRBD1. CDR3 length equals 14 residues. V shed 5 bases and J 5 bases; nucleotides not matched to a gene: 6. Germline CDR1 is SEHNR and CDR2 is FQNEAQ (reference sequence). The chain's CDR3 is CASSTGTGLTEAFF. The CDR3 DNA reads TGTGCCAGCAGCACCGGGACAGGGTTAACTGAAGCTTTCTTT.

The chain uses TRBV27 and TRBJ1-5, with 10 nucleotides matching TRBD1. CDR3 size: 16 residues. Germline assignment: CDR1 MNHEY and CDR2 SMNVEV (reference sequence). The V segment lost 5 bases and the J segment 5 bases; nucleotides outside the gene matches: 9. CDR3 sequence reads: CASSPSGTGVDQPQHF. The CDR3 nucleotides are TGTGCCAGCAGTCCCTCCGGGACAGGGGTGGATCAGCCCCAGCATTTT.

This sequence joins TRBV9 and TRBJ2-2; TRBD2 aligns across 9 bases. CDR1 and CDR2 (germline): SGDLS, YYNGEE. This CDR3 has 18 residues. J lost 7 bases, V lost 4 bases, and 17 bases had no gene match. This CDR3 reads CASSPMGSASGDVGELFF. In DNA, the CDR3 is TGTGCCAGCAGCCCCATGGGTTCGGCTAGCGGGGACGTCGGGGAGCTGTTTTTT.

The chain carries TRBV7-2 and TRBJ2-1; D may be TRBD2 (5 bases). Looked up from germline, CDR1 is SGHTA and CDR2 is FQGNSA. Between the trimmed V and J ends, which lost 2 bases and 0 bases, there was a span of 8 bases. The length of the CDR3 is 15 residues. CDR3 DNA: TGTGCCAGCAGCTTAAGCGGAAGCTCCTACAATGAGCAGTTCTTC. Translation: CASSLSGSSYNEQFF.

The rearrangement links TRBV10-3 to TRBJ1-1, with D unresolved. V was pared by 7 bases and J by 2 bases, with 11 bases between. The V gene's germline CDR1 is ENHRY and CDR2 SYGVKD. This CDR3 is built from 13 residues. The CDR3 loop is CAITRSENTEAFF. CDR3 bases: TGTGCCATCACTCGGAGCGAAAACACTGAAGCTTTCTTT.

This clone was counted a few times. J is TRBJ1-4 and V is TRBV6-6; TRBD1 might be the D (6 bases). Germline V gene data show CDR1 as MNHNY and CDR2 as SVGAGI (reference sequence). CDR3 length: 15 amino acids. V lost 6 bases and J 7 bases, leaving 18 bases between the germline ends. The CDR3 DNA reads as TGTGCCAGCAGGACCCCCGGGACAAGACTTGAAAAACTGTTTTTT. Translated, it gives CASRTPGTRLEKLFF.

The chain combines TRBV11-2 with TRBJ2-7; D is possibly TRBD2 (6 bases). The V end was cut by 3 bases, the J end by 6 bases, with 15 bases between. Germline CDR1 SGHAT, CDR2 FQNNGV. The CDR3 covers 14 residues. CDR3 protein: CASSLGGFGSEQYF. The CDR3 DNA sequence: TGTGCCAGCAGCTTGGGGGGTTTTGGATCCGAGCAGTACTTC.

This clone was detected only a few times. The DNA of the CDR3 is TGTGCTAGTGCCGTTTTCTCGGGAGTTAAAAATGAGCAGTTCTTC. Its protein product is CASAVFSGVKNEQFF. The rearrangement joins TRBV12-5 to TRBJ2-1; TRBD2 might be the D (6 bases). The germline CDR1 and CDR2 sequences are LGHNT and FRNRAP. The length of the CDR3 is 15 residues. Trimming cost V 7 bases and J 7 bases, with 20 bases left between them.

This chain links TRBV5-6 with TRBJ1-4, with a tentative D call TRBD1 (6 bases). V lost 1 base and J 6 bases, leaving 10 bases between the germline ends. Germline CDR1 is SGHDT and CDR2 is YYEEEE. This CDR3 has 14 residues. For the CDR3, the DNA is TGTGCCAGCAGCTTGACAGGGTGGGATGAAAAACTGTTTTTT. It translates to CASSLTGWDEKLFF.

In this sample, this clone turned up once. Other DNA sequences in the same sample also yield this CDR3. The chain joins TRBV29-1 to TRBJ1-1; 7 bases are shared with TRBD1. CDR1 and CDR2 (germline): SQVTM, ANQGSEA. The junction had 6 bases not matched to a gene; V was cut back by 7 bases and J by 4 bases. The CDR3 has 12 residues. The CDR3 region is CSANRGSTEAFF. DNA for the CDR3: TGCAGCGCAAACAGGGGATCCACTGAAGCTTTCTTT.

The rearrangement uses TRBV12-5 and TRBJ2-1, with 10 bases aligning to TRBD2. This CDR3 has 15 amino acids. Germline-derived CDR1 and CDR2 are LGHNT and FRNRAP. Losses at the gene ends were 6 bases for V and 5 bases for J; bases not matched to a gene: 7. CDR3 sequence: CASGPGLAVNNEQFF. The CDR3 coding sequence is TGTGCTAGTGGCCCCGGACTAGCGGTGAACAATGAGCAGTTCTTC.

For the CDR3, the DNA is TGTGCCAGCAGCTTGGACTCGTTGGGGGGGGGTGAGCAGTTCTTC. Residues: CASSLDSLGGGEQFF. The chain recombines TRBV5-4 with TRBJ2-1; the match to TRBD2 covers 7 bases. CDR3 length: 15 amino acids. Germline V gene lookup returns CDR1 SGHNT and CDR2 YYREEE (reference sequence). Trimming took 0 bases from V and 9 from J; bases not matched to a gene: 9.